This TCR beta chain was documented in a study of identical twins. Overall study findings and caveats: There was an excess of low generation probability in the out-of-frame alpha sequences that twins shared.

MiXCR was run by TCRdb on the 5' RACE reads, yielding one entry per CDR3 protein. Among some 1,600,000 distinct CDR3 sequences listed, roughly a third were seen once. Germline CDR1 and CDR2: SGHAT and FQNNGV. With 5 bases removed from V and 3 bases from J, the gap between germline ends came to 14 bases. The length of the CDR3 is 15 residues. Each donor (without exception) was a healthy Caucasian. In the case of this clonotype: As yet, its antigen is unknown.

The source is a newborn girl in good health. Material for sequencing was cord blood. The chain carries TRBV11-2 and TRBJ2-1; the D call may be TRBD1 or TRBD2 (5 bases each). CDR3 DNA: TGTGCCAGCAGCGGGGACGGGCGGTACTACAATGAGCAGTTCTTC. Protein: CASSGDGRYYNEQFF. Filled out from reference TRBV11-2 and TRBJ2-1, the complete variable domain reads EAGVAQSPRYKIIEKRQSVAFWCNPISGHATLYWYQQILGQGPKLLIQFQNNGVVDDSQLPKDRFSAERLKGVDSTLKIQPAKLEDSAVYLCASSGDGRYYNEQFFGPGTRLTVL.